This T cell receptor beta chain was profiled in a study of blood T cell repertoires in COVID-19. Study summary: Acute and convalescent COVID-19 specimens originated in the United States, Italy and Spain. In each case, the material was cDNA or gDNA derived from T cells, B-cell-depleted T cells, or PBMCs.

As handled by the study authors: Estimation of nucleated cell counts relied on the amplification of reference gene primers. The protocol was immunoSEQ multiplex PCR, while the TCRdb copy is restricted to in-frame clones and leaves out a portion. Clonal size and the V and J genes are those of that table, whereas D and trimming came from the DNA. Seen here are roughly 260,000 clones, about nine tenths observed once, and the top ten hold about 10%. Trimming removed 5 bases from V and 9 bases from J; junction bases left unmatched: 6. Germline V gene sequence: CDR1 SGHNT, CDR2 YENEEA. This CDR3 comprises 15 residues.

The gene calls are TRBV11-3 and TRBJ2-1; 14 bases align to TRBD2. Input material: peripheral blood. The sequence derives from a man aged 40-55 years who had recovered from COVID-19. The DNA of the CDR3 is TGTGCCAGCAGCGAAGGACTAGCGGGAGGAACTGAGCAGTTCTTC. It is translated as CASSEGLAGGTEQFF.